The 2 T cell receptor beta chains below all came from one sample that was sequenced in a study of T cell responses to AZD1222 COVID-19 vaccine. This table comes from immunoSEQ multiplex PCR, and its TCRdb copy is limited to in-frame clones, with some not included. The sample includes roughly 82,000 clones, 80% to 90% of them seen just once. Sample: peripheral blood, taken on day 0 of AZD1222 vaccination. Receptors originate from an adult in good health.

This clone came up once. The genes are TRBV7-2 and TRBJ2-3; tentatively, D is TRBD1 (7 bases). Trimming left V 3 bases short and J 2 bases short, with 12 bases between. CDR3 length: 15 residues. Germline V gene data show CDR1 as SGHTA and CDR2 as FQGNSA. The CDR3 DNA sequence: TGTGCCAGCAGCTTTTCAGGGGGGCCCACAGATACGCAGTATTTT. As protein: CASSFSGGPTDTQYF.

The chain has TRBV5-4 and TRBJ2-3; 9 bases are shared with TRBD2. Germline lookup yields CDR1 SGHNT and CDR2 YYREEE (reference sequence). The V segment lost 3 bases and the J segment 5 bases; nucleotides outside the gene matches: 7. CDR3 length: 15 amino acids. The CDR3 is CASSSASGVGDTQYF. CDR3 sequence (DNA): TGTGCCAGCAGCTCGGCTAGCGGGGTAGGAGATACGCAGTATTTT.